The present entry profiles one T cell receptor (beta chain) with its context. The entry originates in a study of identifying expanded T cells in peripheral blood. Between the trimmed V and J ends, which lost 2 bases and 13 bases, there was a span of 12 bases. In germline, CDR1 is KGHSH, CDR2 LQKENI. The CDR3 is 12 amino acids. The data were produced by immunoSEQ multiplex PCR, yet TCRdb's version contains in-frame clones alone and is incomplete. Of 65,000 to 95,000 clones in the sample, 70% to 90% were seen once. Healthy donors had no documented immune events, such as infections, while sampled. The V and J genes are TRBV18 and TRBJ2-4; maybe TRBD1 (5 bases). This clonotype was obtained from a person aged 18-69 years in good health. The specimen was blood. CDR3 bases: TGTGCCAGCTCACCAAAGGACACTTCCCAGTACTTC. Amino acids: CASSPKDTSQYF. The whole variable domain, remainder taken from reference TRBV18 and TRBJ2-4, is NAGVMQNPRHLVRRRGQEARLRCSPMKGHSHVYWYRQLPEEGLKFMVYLQKENIIDESGMPKERFSAEFPKEGPSILRIQQVVRGDSAAYFCASSPKDTSQYFGAGTRLSVL.